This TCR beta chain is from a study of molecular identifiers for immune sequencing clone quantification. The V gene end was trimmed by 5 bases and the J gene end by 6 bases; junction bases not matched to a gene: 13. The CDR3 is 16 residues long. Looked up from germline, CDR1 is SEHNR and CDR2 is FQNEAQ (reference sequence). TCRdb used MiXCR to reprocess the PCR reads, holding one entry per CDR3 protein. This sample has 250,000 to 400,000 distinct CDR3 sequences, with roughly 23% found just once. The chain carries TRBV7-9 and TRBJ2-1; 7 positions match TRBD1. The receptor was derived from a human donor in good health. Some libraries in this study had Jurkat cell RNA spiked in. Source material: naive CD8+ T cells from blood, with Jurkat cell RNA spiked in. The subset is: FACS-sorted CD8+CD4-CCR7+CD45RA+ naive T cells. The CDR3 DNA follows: TGTGCCAGCAGCCGGAGCCCGGGACAGCGGATCAATGAGCAGTTCTTC. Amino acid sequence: CASSRSPGQRINEQFF.